One and the same sample provided the 11 T cell receptor beta chains below, sequenced in a study of T cells after yellow fever vaccination. In TCRdb, the 5' RACE reads were re-called with MiXCR into one record per CDR3 protein. This table has approximately 550,000 distinct CDR3 sequences, roughly a fifth appearing once. Specimen: PBMCs, collected 15 days after the yellow fever booster vaccination. The receptors here all came from a man aged 25-45 years who received the YFV17D yellow fever vaccine.

The chain recombines TRBV20-1 with TRBJ2-4; D may be TRBD1 (5 bases). There are 17 residues in the CDR3. Germline loops: CDR1 DFQATT, CDR2 SNEGSKA (reference sequence). Trimming pared 1 base from V and 0 bases from J, leaving 16 bases between. The CDR3 is CSARGAYRQLAKNIQYF. In DNA, the CDR3 is TGCAGTGCTAGAGGGGCCTACAGGCAACTAGCCAAAAACATTCAGTACTTC.

Notes on this clonotype: An end of the junction differs from the germline gene, which may be a read error. The V gene is TRBV6-5, the J gene TRBJ2-7, with no clear D. CDR3 size: 12 residues. The germline V gene has CDR1 MNHEY and CDR2 SVGAGI. The CDR3 loop is CASSYDGLGQNF. CDR3 DNA sequence: TGTGCCAGCAGTTACGATGGGCTGGGCCAAAACTTC.

In its sample, this clonotype was seen once. This chain joins TRBV15 and TRBJ2-1; 11 bases are shared with TRBD2. The length of the CDR3 is 14 residues. Germline V CDR1 and CDR2: LNHNV, YYDKDF (reference sequence). Germline trimming cut 7 bases from V and 5 bases from J; bases unmatched to any gene: 4. The CDR3, as DNA: TGTGCCACCAAGGTACTAGCGGGAGACAATGAGCAGTTCTTC. Its translation: CATKVLAGDNEQFF.

This clonotype came up a few times. The rearrangement uses TRBV25-1 and TRBJ1-2, with D uncertain. The CDR3 extends over 17 amino acids. V lost 2 bases, J lost 8 bases, and 24 bases lay in between. Germline CDR1 and CDR2: MGHDK and SYGVNS. The CDR3 bases are TGTGCCAGCAGTGAAGGCCTGCTTTTCGGAGTAGCAGAAGGCTACACCTTC. Translating it yields CASSEGLLFGVAEGYTF.

This chain uses TRBV12-3 or TRBV12-4 with TRBJ2-5; no definite D call. CDR3 length equals 13 residues. V shed 5 bases and J shed 5 bases, with 12 bases lying between them. The CDR3 DNA reads TGTGCCAGCAGTCTTGGGCGTTATGAGACCCAGTACTTC. Residues: CASSLGRYETQYF.

This chain uses TRBV27 with TRBJ2-7, with D possibly matching TRBD1 (5 bases). Germline V gene data show CDR1 as MNHEY and CDR2 as SMNVEV (reference sequence). The CDR3 is 17 amino acids. V was pared by 2 bases and J by 6 bases, with 23 bases between. The CDR3, as DNA: TGTGCCAGCAGTTTACTCGCCCCCCAGGGAACATATGGCGAGCAGTACTTC. Protein product: CASSLLAPQGTYGEQYF.

The chain uses TRBV2 and TRBJ2-1; D uncertain. In germline, CDR1 is SNHLY, CDR2 FYNNEI. Trimming stripped 2 bases from V and 10 bases from J, with 3 bases between. This CDR3 has 10 amino acids. In DNA form, the CDR3 reads TGTGCCAGCAGTGAATTAGAGCAGTTCTTC. Protein: CASSELEQFF.

This clonotype was counted only a few times. The genes are TRBV28 and TRBJ1-6, with TRBD1 as a possible D gene (6 bases). The germline V gene encodes CDR1 MDHEN and CDR2 SYDVKM. V lost 7 bases to trimming and J lost 1 base, with 14 bases between them. CDR3 size: 16 residues. The CDR3 DNA reads TGTGCCAGCACCAACAGGGCCCAATCCTATAATTCACCCCTCCACTTT. Its translation: CASTNRAQSYNSPLHF.

The rearrangement links TRBV7-9 to TRBJ2-7; perhaps D is TRBD1 or TRBD2 (5 bases each). From germline, CDR1 is SEHNR and CDR2 FQNEAQ (reference sequence). Trimming removed 7 bases at V and 2 bases at J, with 15 bases between. This CDR3 is built from 14 residues. CDR3 residues: CASTHGAVTYEQYF. The CDR3 nucleotides are TGTGCCAGCACCCACGGGGCGGTAACCTACGAGCAGTACTTC.

V usage is TRBV7-2 and J usage is TRBJ2-5; D may be TRBD1 or TRBD2 (5 bases each). V dropped 7 bases and J dropped 4 bases, with 13 bases sitting between them. This CDR3 has 13 amino acids. CDR1 and CDR2 (germline): SGHTA, FQGNSA. The CDR3 loop is CASTKKRGETQYF. CDR3 DNA: TGTGCCAGCACCAAAAAGAGGGGAGAGACCCAGTACTTC.

The chain combines TRBV5-1 with TRBJ2-7; 8 nucleotides align to TRBD1. The CDR3 loop spans 14 amino acids. After removal of 4 bases from V and 5 bases from J, the junction contained 8 bases not matched to a gene. Looked up from germline, CDR1 is SGHRS and CDR2 is YFSETQ. The CDR3 region has the DNA TGCGCCAGCAGCGGGGGACAGGTCAGCAACGAGCAGTACTTC. Translated: CASSGGQVSNEQYF. Full variable domain (outside the CDR3, taken from reference TRBV5-1 and TRBJ2-7): KAGVTQTPRYLIKTRGQQVTLSCSPISGHRSVSWYQQTPGQGLQFLFEYFSETQRNKGNFPGRFSGRQFSNSRSEMNVSTLELGDSALYLCASSGGQVSNEQYFGPGTRLTVT.